Below, 10 T cell receptor beta chains from the same sample are listed, as sequenced in a study of OX40 agonist ivuxolimab in advanced cancers. TCRdb keeps only in-frame clones here, not all; method: immunoSEQ multiplex PCR. The sample comprises 81,000 or so clones, 88% of which are singletons, and more than 0.45% rests with the top ten. The sample consisted of CD4+ or CD8+ T cells sorted from blood, taken in a trial of the OX40 agonist ivuxolimab. The source is an adult with an advanced solid tumor such as melanoma, head and neck, liver or kidney cancer.

This chain links TRBV5-4 with TRBJ1-6, with TRBD1 as a possible D gene (5 bases). There are 12 residues in the CDR3. The V gene lost 3 bases and the J gene lost 11 bases, with 9 bases spanning the gap. The V gene's germline CDR1 is SGHNT and CDR2 YYREEE (reference sequence). The CDR3 region is CASSSPGAPLHF. The CDR3 DNA reads TGTGCCAGCAGCTCGCCGGGGGCACCCCTCCACTTT.

This chain links TRBV28 with TRBJ1-6, with 9 bases fitting TRBD1. This CDR3 contains 14 residues. The germline gives CDR1 MDHEN, CDR2 SYDVKM. The ends lost 1 base at V and 9 bases at J; junction bases unmatched: 1. The CDR3: CASSLLGQGSPLHF. The CDR3 DNA reads TGTGCCAGCAGTTTATTGGGACAGGGTTCACCCCTCCACTTT.

Here the CDR3 DNA reads TGCAGCGTACAACAGGGGGCTGGAGAGACCCAGTACTTC. Its translation is CSVQQGAGETQYF. The genes are TRBV29-1 and TRBJ2-5, with TRBD1 identical over 9 bases. The germline gives CDR1 SQVTM, CDR2 ANQGSEA. Unmatched junction bases numbered 6, after V lost 6 bases and J lost 4 bases. The CDR3 extends over 13 amino acids. Variable domain in full (rest from reference TRBV29-1 and TRBJ2-5): SAVISQKPSRDICQRGTSLTIQCQVDSQVTMMFWYRQQPGQSLTLIATANQGSEATYESGFVIDKFPISRPNLTFSTLTVSNMSPEDSSIYLCSVQQGAGETQYFGPGTRLLVL.

The V and J genes are TRBV15 and TRBJ2-2; D uncertain. The CDR3 loop spans 16 amino acids. The germline V gene encodes CDR1 LNHNV and CDR2 YYDKDF (reference sequence). Between the trimmed V and J ends, which lost 5 bases and 1 base, there was a span of 14 bases. CDR3 nucleotides: TGTGCCACCAGCGGCTCTCCGGCCATGAACACCGGGGAGCTGTTTTTT. Encoded protein: CATSGSPAMNTGELFF.

In its sample, this clone was seen once. This chain uses TRBV11-3 with TRBJ2-5; 8 bases line up with TRBD2. The V and J ends lost 5 bases and 4 bases, in that order; junction bases with no gene match: 3. The germline CDR1 and CDR2 sequences are SGHNT and YENEEA. The CDR3 sequence is 13 residues long. The chain's CDR3 is CASSISGAETQYF. Written as DNA, the CDR3 is TGTGCCAGCAGCATTAGCGGGGCAGAGACCCAGTACTTC.

The genes are TRBV5-1 and TRBJ1-1, with 7 bases that match TRBD1. J lost 7 bases, V lost 2 bases, and 8 bases had no gene match. The length of the CDR3 is 14 residues. Germline V gene sequence: CDR1 SGHRS, CDR2 YFSETQ. CDR3 nucleotides: TGCGCCAGCAGCTTACTAGACAGGGCCGATGAAGCTTTCTTT. It specifies CASSLLDRADEAFF.

The chain couples TRBV2 to TRBJ1-5, with D unclear. Trimming shortened V by 8 bases and J by 2 bases, and 10 bases separated the two germline ends. Germline CDR1 reads SNHLY; CDR2 reads FYNNEI. This CDR3 contains 13 residues. Written as DNA, the CDR3 is TGTGCCAGCGGGCAGAGCGGCAATCAGCCCCAGCATTTT. Its protein is CASGQSGNQPQHF.

The chain has TRBV29-1 and TRBJ1-3; possibly TRBD1 for D (5 bases). The CDR3 covers 15 residues. V dropped 7 bases and J dropped 0 bases, with 16 bases sitting between them. Germline V lookup: CDR1 SQVTM, CDR2 ANQGSEA. The DNA for the CDR3 is TGCAGCGCTTGGGGGGATGGAGACTCTGGAAACACCATATATTTT. Translating it yields CSAWGDGDSGNTIYF.

The chain joins TRBV14 to TRBJ2-5; D possibly uses TRBD1 or TRBD2 (6 bases each). The CDR3 is made up of 15 amino acids. Trimming cost V 1 base and J 6 bases, with 15 bases left between them. Germline V gene data show CDR1 as SGHDN and CDR2 as FVKESK. The CDR3 loop reads CASSQVVGGKKTQYF. The CDR3 DNA reads as TGTGCCAGCAGCCAAGTTGTGGGGGGCAAAAAGACCCAGTACTTC. The full variable domain, in which reference TRBV14 and TRBJ2-5 provide the parts outside the CDR3, is EAGVTQFPSHSVIEKGQTVTLRCDPISGHDNLYWYRRVMGKEIKFLLHFVKESKQDESGMPNNRFLAERTGGTYSTLKVQPAELEDSGVYFCASSQVVGGKKTQYFGPGTRLLVL.

This sequence joins TRBV28 and TRBJ1-4; D possibly corresponds to TRBD1 (5 bases). Germline CDR1 and CDR2: MDHEN and SYDVKM. Deletions cut 3 bases from V and 8 bases from J, with 16 bases between. The CDR3 covers 15 residues. CDR3 region: CASSLLGREGEKLFF. CDR3 bases: TGTGCCAGCAGTTTGTTGGGCAGGGAGGGAGAAAAACTGTTTTTT.